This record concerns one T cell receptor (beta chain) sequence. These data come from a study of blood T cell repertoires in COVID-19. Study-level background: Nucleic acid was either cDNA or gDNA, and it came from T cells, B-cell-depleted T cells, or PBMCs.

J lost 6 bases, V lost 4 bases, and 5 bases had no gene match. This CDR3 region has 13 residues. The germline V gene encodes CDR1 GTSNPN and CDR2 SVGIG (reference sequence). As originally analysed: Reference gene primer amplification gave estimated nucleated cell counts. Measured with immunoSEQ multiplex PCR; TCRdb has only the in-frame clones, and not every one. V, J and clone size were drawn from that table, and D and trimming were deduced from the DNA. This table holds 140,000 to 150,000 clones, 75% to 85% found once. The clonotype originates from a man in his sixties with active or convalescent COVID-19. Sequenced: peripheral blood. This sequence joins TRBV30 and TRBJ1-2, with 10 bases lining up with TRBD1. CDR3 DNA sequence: TGTGCCTGGACTACAGACAGGGGGCATGGCTACACCTTC. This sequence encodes CAWTTDRGHGYTF.